The TCR beta chain described here comes from a study of PD-L1 blockade in urothelial cancer. Overall study context: The researchers analyzed blood 3 weeks (second dose) and 6 weeks after treatment start. Peripheral blood specimens exhibited a median yield of around 130,000 T cells.

This table comes from immunoSEQ multiplex PCR, and its TCRdb copy is limited to in-frame clones, with some not included. The table lists about 120,000 clones, 85% to 95% of them singletons. Per the germline V gene, CDR1 is SGHNT and CDR2 is YYREEE (reference sequence). The CDR3 is made up of 17 amino acids. Unmatched junction bases numbered 11, after V lost 0 bases and J lost 6 bases. The time point denotes: peripheral blood 6 weeks after treatment start. Patients in the study were battling locally advanced or metastatic urothelial carcinoma. The sample was PBMCs, taken around atezolizumab (anti-PD-L1) treatment. The chain joins TRBV5-4 to TRBJ2-7; TRBD1 matches 11 bases. The receptor was isolated from a man in his 60s with urothelial cancer. The CDR3 sequence is CASSLGRMGTGGGEQYF. The DNA of the CDR3 is TGTGCCAGCAGCTTGGGACGTATGGGGACAGGGGGAGGCGAGCAGTACTTC.